Below, 5 T cell receptor beta chains from the same sample are listed, as sequenced in a study of blood T cell repertoires in COVID-19. Profiled with immunoSEQ multiplex PCR; TCRdb holds only in-frame clones, not every one. This sample carries hundreds of thousands of clones, nearly 90% of them seen once, and the ten largest clones take approximately 12%. The sample consisted of peripheral blood. The receptors stem from a woman aged 18 to 35 who had recovered from COVID-19.

The chain joins TRBV6-5 to TRBJ1-1; D call uncertain. V lost 0 bases to trimming and J lost 7 bases, with 15 bases between them. Per germline, CDR1 MNHEY and CDR2 SVGAGI. The CDR3 runs to 15 residues. Here the CDR3 DNA reads TGTGCCAGCAGTTACTCGGGAGGCTACGATGGTGAAGCTTTCTTT. Translation gives CASSYSGGYDGEAFF.

The rearrangement uses TRBV5-1 and TRBJ2-7; D perhaps matches TRBD1 (8 bases). This CDR3 contains 21 residues. The V and J ends lost 0 bases and 2 bases respectively, with 30 bases between them. Germline lookup yields CDR1 SGHRS and CDR2 YFSETQ. This CDR3 reads CASSLGPRTGRVSGKAYEQYF. In DNA, the CDR3 is TGCGCCAGCAGCTTGGGTCCTCGGACAGGGAGGGTTAGCGGTAAGGCCTACGAGCAGTACTTC.

This chain uses TRBV19 with TRBJ2-6, with TRBD1 matching 9 bases. Germline V gene data show CDR1 as LNHDA and CDR2 as SQIVND (reference sequence). With V trimmed by 4 bases and J by 0 bases, 10 bases remained unmatched. CDR3 length equals 19 residues. This CDR3 is CASSSQGGQGFSGANVLTF. The CDR3 DNA sequence: TGTGCCAGTAGTAGCCAAGGAGGACAGGGGTTCTCTGGGGCCAACGTCCTGACTTTC.

The chain is built from TRBV25-1 and TRBJ2-3; 9 bases map to TRBD2. V lost 4 bases to trimming and J lost 2 bases; unmatched junction nucleotides: 10. This CDR3 has 17 residues. Germline V gene lookup returns CDR1 MGHDK and CDR2 SYGVNS. As DNA, the CDR3 is TGTGCCAGCAGTGGCCCCTTGCTAGCGGGGTCCACAGATACGCAGTATTTT. Protein: CASSGPLLAGSTDTQYF. Variable domain in full (rest from reference TRBV25-1 and TRBJ2-3): EADIYQTPRYLVIGTGKKITLECSQTMGHDKMYWYQQDPGMELHLIHYSYGVNSTEKGDLSSESTVSRIRTEHFPLTLESARPSHTSQYLCASSGPLLAGSTDTQYFGPGTRLTVL.

As for this clone: Other nucleotide sequences in the sample specify the same CDR3. J is TRBJ2-7 and V is TRBV6-5, with 8 bases fitting TRBD1. Losses at the gene ends were 6 bases for V and 2 bases for J; bases not matched to a gene: 6. This CDR3 is 14 amino acids long. Germline V lookup: CDR1 MNHEY, CDR2 SVGAGI. The CDR3 region has the DNA TGTGCCAGCAGCCTTGGACAGGGAGCCTACGAGCAGTACTTC. It yields the protein CASSLGQGAYEQYF.